Below, 32 T cell receptor beta chains from the same sample are listed, as sequenced in a study of response to subunit inactivated influenza vaccine. TCRdb itself ran the RT-PCR reads through MiXCR, one entry per CDR3 protein. The sample carries about 190,000 distinct CDR3 sequences, around an eighth recorded once. This specimen consisted of CD8+ T cells sorted from PBMCs, obtained 5 days after vaccination. The receptors were gathered from a middle-aged man who received an inactivated influenza vaccine.

In its sample, this clonotype was seen a few times. V usage is TRBV11-2 and J usage is TRBJ2-2; TRBD1 aligns across 11 bases. V shed 5 bases, J shed 5 bases, and the junction held 10 bases outside the gene matches. The germline gives CDR1 SGHAT, CDR2 FQNNGV. CDR3 length: 17 residues. DNA for the CDR3: TGTGCCAGCAGCACCTTTAGGGACAGGGGGTGGACCGGGGAGCTGTTTTTT. This gives the protein CASSTFRDRGWTGELFF. Full variable domain (outside the CDR3, taken from reference TRBV11-2 and TRBJ2-2): EAGVAQSPRYKIIEKRQSVAFWCNPISGHATLYWYQQILGQGPKLLIQFQNNGVVDDSQLPKDRFSAERLKGVDSTLKIQPAKLEDSAVYLCASSTFRDRGWTGELFFGEGSRLTVL.

A few counts support this clonotype. This chain links TRBV7-2 with TRBJ1-5; D is unresolved. Per germline, CDR1 SGHTA and CDR2 FQGNSA. The CDR3 sequence is 13 residues long. V was shortened by 5 bases and J by 6 bases, with 11 bases between the two germline ends. CDR3 bases: TGTGCCAGCAGCCCAAACCTGGTTCAGCCCCAGCATTTT. The encoded protein is CASSPNLVQPQHF.

The rearrangement uses TRBV15 and TRBJ2-1; D gene uncertain. The germline V and J ends were trimmed by 3 bases and 4 bases, with 7 bases remaining between them. The CDR3 spans 13 residues. Germline CDR1 reads LNHNV; CDR2 reads YYDKDF (reference sequence). The CDR3: CATSSRSYNEQFF. The DNA of the CDR3 is TGTGCCACCAGCAGCCGATCGTACAATGAGCAGTTCTTC.

The chain is built from TRBV28 and TRBJ1-2, with a possible D match to TRBD1 (6 bases). In germline, CDR1 is MDHEN, CDR2 SYDVKM. V lost 3 bases to trimming and J lost 0 bases, with 8 bases between them. This CDR3 has 14 residues. The CDR3 DNA reads as TGTGCCAGCAGTTTTAGGGGGTCTAACTATGGCTACACCTTC. This codes for CASSFRGSNYGYTF.

The V and J genes are TRBV4-1 and TRBJ2-5, with 9 bases lining up with TRBD2. The CDR3 has 16 amino acids. Germline V gene lookup returns CDR1 MGHRA and CDR2 YSYEKL. J was trimmed by 7 bases and V by 0 bases; bases with no gene match: 9. CDR3 residues: CASSQDFGLAGRTQYF. CDR3 nucleotide sequence: TGCGCCAGCAGCCAAGATTTCGGGCTAGCGGGGCGGACCCAGTACTTC.

This clonotype was found a few times. V gene TRBV28 combines with J gene TRBJ2-7; weak D call: TRBD2 (6 bases). Germline V gene sequence: CDR1 MDHEN, CDR2 SYDVKM. V was shortened by 6 bases and J by 6 bases, with 15 bases between the two germline ends. This CDR3 has 13 amino acids. Here the CDR3 DNA reads TGTGCCAGCAGCCGACCCTGGGACTCCGAGCAGTACTTC. Amino acid sequence: CASSRPWDSEQYF.

The rearrangement joins TRBV30 to TRBJ2-3; D is ambiguous. This CDR3 is 14 amino acids long. Germline CDR1 is GTSNPN and CDR2 is SVGIG (reference sequence). V was clipped by 0 bases and J by 3 bases, with 10 bases between them. The CDR3 coding sequence is TGTGCCTGGAGTGTACTCGGCTATACAGATACGCAGTATTTT. Translating gives CAWSVLGYTDTQYF. The entire variable domain, with the rest obtained from reference TRBV30 and TRBJ2-3, is as follows: SQTIHQWPATLVQPVGSPLSLECTVEGTSNPNLYWYRQAAGRGLQLLFYSVGIGQISSEVPQNLSASRPQDRQFILSSKKLLLSDSGFYLCAWSVLGYTDTQYFGPGTRLTVL.

This clonotype was counted at least ten times. The V call is TRBV7-8, the J call TRBJ1-1, with 8 bases identical to TRBD1. Germline V gene data show CDR1 as SGHVS and CDR2 as FQNEAQ. CDR3 size: 16 residues. The ends lost 1 base at V and 4 bases at J; junction bases unmatched: 8. DNA of the CDR3: TGTGCCAGCAGCTTAGACCTGGACAGGGTACCCACTGAAGCTTTCTTT. It yields the protein CASSLDLDRVPTEAFF.

This clonotype was seen more than once but under ten times. The CDR3 spells CASSLGAGGKNTGELFF. Here the CDR3 DNA reads TGTGCCAGCAGCTTAGGGGCTGGGGGCAAAAACACCGGGGAGCTGTTTTTT. The chain carries TRBV7-6 and TRBJ2-2, with D possibly being TRBD1 (6 bases). Trimming took 1 base from V and 2 from J, leaving 14 bases between them. Germline CDR1 reads SGHVS; CDR2 reads FNYEAQ. CDR3 length: 17 amino acids.

This clonotype turned up a few times. The rearrangement links TRBV24-1 to TRBJ2-3; D not resolved. Germline-derived CDR1 and CDR2 are KGHDR and SFDVKD. This CDR3 comprises 12 residues. V was clipped by 1 base and J by 6 bases, with 4 bases between them. The CDR3 is CATSDFRDTQYF. The CDR3 DNA is TGTGCCACCAGTGATTTCCGGGATACGCAGTATTTT.

In its sample, this clonotype was seen a few times. J is TRBJ2-3 and V is TRBV7-2; no clear D gene. V lost 4 bases and J lost 0, with 8 bases in between. The CDR3 has 14 amino acids. CDR1 and CDR2 (germline): SGHTA, FQGNSA. The CDR3 DNA reads as TGTGCCAGCAGCTCTCCTTATAGCACAGATACGCAGTATTTT. Translated: CASSSPYSTDTQYF.

This clonotype was seen more than once but under ten times. The chain uses TRBV29-1 and TRBJ2-1; D not certain. The V end was cut by 3 bases, the J end by 2 bases, with 8 bases between. Germline assignment: CDR1 SQVTM and CDR2 ANQGSEA. The CDR3 is 13 amino acids. CDR3 loop: CSVDEQTYNEQFF. CDR3 coding DNA: TGCAGCGTTGACGAGCAGACCTACAATGAGCAGTTCTTC.

CDR3 loop: CASSQAGVAGPRGNEQFF. In DNA form, the CDR3 reads TGTGCCAGCAGCCAAGCCGGTGTAGCGGGGCCCCGGGGCAATGAGCAGTTCTTC. This chain uses TRBV4-2 with TRBJ2-1; 8 bases are a match to TRBD2. Trimming cost V 1 base and J 6 bases; bases outside gene matches: 14. The CDR3 is 18 amino acids. The germline V gene has CDR1 LGHNA and CDR2 YNFKEQ.

This clonotype has only a few counts. The rearrangement joins TRBV4-3 to TRBJ2-7; 8 bases line up with TRBD2. Germline loops: CDR1 LGHNA, CDR2 YSLEER. After removal of 1 base from V and 4 bases from J, the junction contained 3 bases not matched to a gene. The CDR3 is 14 amino acids. The CDR3 nucleotides are TGCGCCAGCAGCCAAGGACTAGCGTGGTACGAGCAGTACTTC. This sequence encodes CASSQGLAWYEQYF.

This clonotype has a handful of counts. This sequence joins TRBV6-1 and TRBJ2-1; tentatively, D is TRBD1 (5 bases). The CDR3 has 15 amino acids. CDR1 is MNHNS and CDR2 is SASEGT in the germline V gene. V was shortened by 3 bases and J by 3 bases, with 12 bases between the two germline ends. CDR3 loop: CASSEVGDSYNEQFF. The CDR3 bases are TGTGCCAGCAGTGAGGTCGGAGACAGCTACAATGAGCAGTTCTTC.

This rearrangement joins TRBV4-3 to TRBJ1-5, with D unresolved. The CDR3 sequence is 16 residues long. Germline CDR1 and CDR2: LGHNA and YSLEER. Trimming left V 0 bases short and J 0 bases short, with 9 bases between. This CDR3 is CASSQDSQTSNQPQHF. CDR3 bases: TGCGCCAGCAGCCAAGATAGCCAGACTAGCAATCAGCCCCAGCATTTT.

The chain is built from TRBV27 and TRBJ2-3, with D perhaps TRBD2 (5 bases). The CDR3 is 13 residues long. V was cut by 3 bases and J by 6 bases, with 10 bases left in between. In germline, CDR1 is MNHEY, CDR2 SMNVEV (reference sequence). DNA of the CDR3: TGTGCCAGCAGTTTGGGCCTAGCCGATACGCAGTATTTT. Its translation is CASSLGLADTQYF.

The chain carries TRBV13 and TRBJ1-1; D call uncertain. The germline V and J ends were trimmed by 4 bases and 6 bases, with 12 bases remaining between them. The CDR3 contains 13 residues. Germline V gene data show CDR1 as PRHDT and CDR2 as FYEKMQ (reference sequence). This CDR3 is CASSSSSPPEAFF. CDR3 coding DNA: TGTGCCAGCAGCTCCTCAAGCCCCCCTGAAGCTTTCTTT.

Ten or more counts support this clonotype. The chain combines TRBV29-1 with TRBJ1-1; 8 bases line up with TRBD1. CDR1 SQVTM and CDR2 ANQGSEA come from the germline V gene. The CDR3 has 14 amino acids. V lost 4 bases and J lost 5; bases outside the gene matches: 9. The DNA of the CDR3 is TGCAGCGTTGGTATTCGGCAGGGGGCGACTGAAGCTTTCTTT. This codes for CSVGIRQGATEAFF.

This clonotype has more than one count but fewer than ten. The V and J genes are TRBV24-1 and TRBJ2-1; 7 bases match TRBD2. The CDR3 is 15 amino acids. The germline gives CDR1 KGHDR, CDR2 SFDVKD. V was clipped by 4 bases and J by 8 bases; unmatched bases: 10. The CDR3 loop reads CATSDTGLPGDEQFF. Here the CDR3 DNA reads TGTGCCACCAGTGACACGGGACTACCGGGGGATGAGCAGTTCTTC.

The chain recombines TRBV9 with TRBJ2-2; D is unresolved. CDR3 length: 13 amino acids. Trimming took off 4 bases at V and 3 bases at J, with 7 bases between the two ends. Germline assignment: CDR1 SGDLS and CDR2 YYNGEE. CDR3 DNA sequence: TGTGCCAGCAGCCCCTGGGACACCGGGGAGCTGTTTTTT. This sequence encodes CASSPWDTGELFF.

DNA for the CDR3: TGTGCCAGCAGATATATACGCGAGCAGTACTTC. It encodes CASRYIREQYF. The rearrangement joins TRBV9 to TRBJ2-7; no firm D call. The V and J ends lost 5 bases and 6 bases respectively, with 9 bases between them. Germline V gives CDR1 SGDLS, CDR2 YYNGEE. The CDR3 runs to 11 residues.

The J gene is TRBJ2-5, the V gene TRBV9; D not resolved. The CDR3 is made up of 14 amino acids. V gave up 4 bases and J gave up 4 bases, with 14 bases separating them. Germline CDR1 SGDLS, CDR2 YYNGEE. CDR3 DNA: TGTGCCAGCAGCAAAAGCTCATTCCTAGAGACCCAGTACTTC. Encoded protein: CASSKSSFLETQYF.

The chain links TRBV12-3 or TRBV12-4 to TRBJ2-5, with 8 bases lining up with TRBD2. With V trimmed by 5 bases and J by 1 base, 3 bases remained unmatched. There are 14 residues in the CDR3. The CDR3 DNA reads as TGTGCCAGCAGTCCACTAGCGGTCCAAGAGACCCAGTACTTC. Protein product: CASSPLAVQETQYF.

This clonotype was recorded many times. V gene TRBV5-1 combines with J gene TRBJ2-7; perhaps TRBD1 as D (5 bases). The V and J ends lost 0 bases and 3 bases respectively, with 10 bases between them. This CDR3 contains 14 residues. Germline V lookup: CDR1 SGHRS, CDR2 YFSETQ. The CDR3 DNA is TGCGCCAGCAGCTTGGTGGACACTGGCTACGAGCAGTACTTC. Its translation: CASSLVDTGYEQYF.

This chain uses TRBV30 with TRBJ1-1, with a weak D call TRBD1 (6 bases). This CDR3 has 14 residues. Trimming stripped 5 bases from V and 1 base from J, with 14 bases between. Germline lookup yields CDR1 GTSNPN and CDR2 SVGIG (reference sequence). The CDR3 is CAWDGGHPNTEAFF. CDR3 DNA: TGTGCCTGGGACGGGGGACACCCGAACACTGAAGCTTTCTTT.

The V and J genes are TRBV5-1 and TRBJ2-7, with TRBD1 matching over 7 bases. V dropped 3 bases and J dropped 2; count of bases not matched to a gene: 8. The CDR3 is 15 residues long. Germline loops: CDR1 SGHRS, CDR2 YFSETQ. The CDR3 DNA sequence: TGCGCCAGCAGCTATGGACAGGCCTCCGCCTACGAGCAGTACTTC. This gives the protein CASSYGQASAYEQYF.

This chain links TRBV3-1 with TRBJ2-3, with 9 bases lining up with TRBD2. The CDR3 loop spans 18 amino acids. The J segment lost 3 bases and the V segment lost 0 bases, leaving 10 bases of the junction unmatched. Per germline, CDR1 LGHDT and CDR2 YNNKEL (reference sequence). Written as DNA, the CDR3 is TGTGCCAGCAGCCAAGAAGGGGCGGGGGGGCCCCAGACAGATACGCAGTATTTT. It is translated as CASSQEGAGGPQTDTQYF.

The J gene is TRBJ2-1, the V gene TRBV7-3; 11 positions agree with TRBD2. Germline V gene lookup returns CDR1 SGHTA and CDR2 FQGTGA. V was pared by 5 bases and J by 8 bases, with 2 bases of the junction left unmatched. The length of the CDR3 is 13 residues. CDR3 amino acids: CASSRSGGDEQFF. CDR3 DNA sequence: TGTGCCAGCAGCCGTAGCGGGGGGGATGAGCAGTTCTTC. Full variable domain (missing parts from reference TRBV7-3 and TRBJ2-1): GAGVSQTPSNKVTEKGKYVELRCDPISGHTALYWYRQSLGQGPEFLIYFQGTGAADDSGLPNDRFFAVRPEGSVSTLKIQRTERGDSAVYLCASSRSGGDEQFFGPGTRLTVL.

This clonotype was counted a few times. The rearrangement joins TRBV10-2 to TRBJ2-2; 7 positions agree with TRBD2. The CDR3 covers 14 residues. V shed 3 bases, J shed 6 bases, and the junction held 4 bases outside the gene matches. Germline CDR1 WSHSY, CDR2 SAAADI. CDR3 sequence: CASSDASGPGELFF. The DNA of the CDR3 is TGCGCCAGCAGTGATGCTAGCGGCCCCGGGGAGCTGTTTTTT.

The chain uses TRBV2 and TRBJ1-2; D is perhaps TRBD1 (5 bases). CDR1 is SNHLY, CDR2 FYNNEI, per germline. Trimming shortened V by 7 bases and J by 4 bases, and 16 bases separated the two germline ends. The CDR3 covers 14 residues. DNA for the CDR3: TGTGCCAGCAACCAATATCAGGGTTCCTATGGCTACACCTTC. It specifies CASNQYQGSYGYTF.

This clonotype was seen a handful of times. The chain employs TRBV18 and TRBJ2-7; a possible D gene is TRBD2 (6 bases). V shed 2 bases and J shed 2 bases, with 13 bases lying between them. The CDR3 sequence is 15 residues long. Germline CDR1 is KGHSH and CDR2 is LQKENI. In DNA, the CDR3 is TGTGCCAGCTCACCAAGGGACTTAGGGCCCTACGAGCAGTACTTC. This sequence encodes CASSPRDLGPYEQYF.